This T cell receptor beta chain was found in a study of cytomegalovirus exposure and HLA in healthy donors. Study observations and caveats: For cytomegalovirus status, the classifier reportedly gave diagnoses with high specificity and sensitivity. That first-cohort TCR clusters tended to co-occur in the 90 to 150 validation repertoires was found in a later analysis.

Trimming took 0 bases from V and 5 from J, leaving 5 bases between them. Germline V CDR1 and CDR2: LGHNA, YNFKEQ. This CDR3 region has 13 residues. On this clone: Its cognate antigen is unknown.

Clones were read by immunoSEQ multiplex PCR, and TCRdb kept only the in-frame ones, dropping some. Among roughly 150,000 clones listed, 70% to 90% were seen once. Input material: PBMCs. The chain couples TRBV4-2 to TRBJ1-5; D remains unclear. The sequence derives from a man between 18 and 35 years old in good health and CMV-seronegative. CDR3 amino acids: CASSQDRDQPQHF. CDR3 DNA sequence: TGTGCCAGCAGCCAAGATCGGGATCAGCCCCAGCATTTT.